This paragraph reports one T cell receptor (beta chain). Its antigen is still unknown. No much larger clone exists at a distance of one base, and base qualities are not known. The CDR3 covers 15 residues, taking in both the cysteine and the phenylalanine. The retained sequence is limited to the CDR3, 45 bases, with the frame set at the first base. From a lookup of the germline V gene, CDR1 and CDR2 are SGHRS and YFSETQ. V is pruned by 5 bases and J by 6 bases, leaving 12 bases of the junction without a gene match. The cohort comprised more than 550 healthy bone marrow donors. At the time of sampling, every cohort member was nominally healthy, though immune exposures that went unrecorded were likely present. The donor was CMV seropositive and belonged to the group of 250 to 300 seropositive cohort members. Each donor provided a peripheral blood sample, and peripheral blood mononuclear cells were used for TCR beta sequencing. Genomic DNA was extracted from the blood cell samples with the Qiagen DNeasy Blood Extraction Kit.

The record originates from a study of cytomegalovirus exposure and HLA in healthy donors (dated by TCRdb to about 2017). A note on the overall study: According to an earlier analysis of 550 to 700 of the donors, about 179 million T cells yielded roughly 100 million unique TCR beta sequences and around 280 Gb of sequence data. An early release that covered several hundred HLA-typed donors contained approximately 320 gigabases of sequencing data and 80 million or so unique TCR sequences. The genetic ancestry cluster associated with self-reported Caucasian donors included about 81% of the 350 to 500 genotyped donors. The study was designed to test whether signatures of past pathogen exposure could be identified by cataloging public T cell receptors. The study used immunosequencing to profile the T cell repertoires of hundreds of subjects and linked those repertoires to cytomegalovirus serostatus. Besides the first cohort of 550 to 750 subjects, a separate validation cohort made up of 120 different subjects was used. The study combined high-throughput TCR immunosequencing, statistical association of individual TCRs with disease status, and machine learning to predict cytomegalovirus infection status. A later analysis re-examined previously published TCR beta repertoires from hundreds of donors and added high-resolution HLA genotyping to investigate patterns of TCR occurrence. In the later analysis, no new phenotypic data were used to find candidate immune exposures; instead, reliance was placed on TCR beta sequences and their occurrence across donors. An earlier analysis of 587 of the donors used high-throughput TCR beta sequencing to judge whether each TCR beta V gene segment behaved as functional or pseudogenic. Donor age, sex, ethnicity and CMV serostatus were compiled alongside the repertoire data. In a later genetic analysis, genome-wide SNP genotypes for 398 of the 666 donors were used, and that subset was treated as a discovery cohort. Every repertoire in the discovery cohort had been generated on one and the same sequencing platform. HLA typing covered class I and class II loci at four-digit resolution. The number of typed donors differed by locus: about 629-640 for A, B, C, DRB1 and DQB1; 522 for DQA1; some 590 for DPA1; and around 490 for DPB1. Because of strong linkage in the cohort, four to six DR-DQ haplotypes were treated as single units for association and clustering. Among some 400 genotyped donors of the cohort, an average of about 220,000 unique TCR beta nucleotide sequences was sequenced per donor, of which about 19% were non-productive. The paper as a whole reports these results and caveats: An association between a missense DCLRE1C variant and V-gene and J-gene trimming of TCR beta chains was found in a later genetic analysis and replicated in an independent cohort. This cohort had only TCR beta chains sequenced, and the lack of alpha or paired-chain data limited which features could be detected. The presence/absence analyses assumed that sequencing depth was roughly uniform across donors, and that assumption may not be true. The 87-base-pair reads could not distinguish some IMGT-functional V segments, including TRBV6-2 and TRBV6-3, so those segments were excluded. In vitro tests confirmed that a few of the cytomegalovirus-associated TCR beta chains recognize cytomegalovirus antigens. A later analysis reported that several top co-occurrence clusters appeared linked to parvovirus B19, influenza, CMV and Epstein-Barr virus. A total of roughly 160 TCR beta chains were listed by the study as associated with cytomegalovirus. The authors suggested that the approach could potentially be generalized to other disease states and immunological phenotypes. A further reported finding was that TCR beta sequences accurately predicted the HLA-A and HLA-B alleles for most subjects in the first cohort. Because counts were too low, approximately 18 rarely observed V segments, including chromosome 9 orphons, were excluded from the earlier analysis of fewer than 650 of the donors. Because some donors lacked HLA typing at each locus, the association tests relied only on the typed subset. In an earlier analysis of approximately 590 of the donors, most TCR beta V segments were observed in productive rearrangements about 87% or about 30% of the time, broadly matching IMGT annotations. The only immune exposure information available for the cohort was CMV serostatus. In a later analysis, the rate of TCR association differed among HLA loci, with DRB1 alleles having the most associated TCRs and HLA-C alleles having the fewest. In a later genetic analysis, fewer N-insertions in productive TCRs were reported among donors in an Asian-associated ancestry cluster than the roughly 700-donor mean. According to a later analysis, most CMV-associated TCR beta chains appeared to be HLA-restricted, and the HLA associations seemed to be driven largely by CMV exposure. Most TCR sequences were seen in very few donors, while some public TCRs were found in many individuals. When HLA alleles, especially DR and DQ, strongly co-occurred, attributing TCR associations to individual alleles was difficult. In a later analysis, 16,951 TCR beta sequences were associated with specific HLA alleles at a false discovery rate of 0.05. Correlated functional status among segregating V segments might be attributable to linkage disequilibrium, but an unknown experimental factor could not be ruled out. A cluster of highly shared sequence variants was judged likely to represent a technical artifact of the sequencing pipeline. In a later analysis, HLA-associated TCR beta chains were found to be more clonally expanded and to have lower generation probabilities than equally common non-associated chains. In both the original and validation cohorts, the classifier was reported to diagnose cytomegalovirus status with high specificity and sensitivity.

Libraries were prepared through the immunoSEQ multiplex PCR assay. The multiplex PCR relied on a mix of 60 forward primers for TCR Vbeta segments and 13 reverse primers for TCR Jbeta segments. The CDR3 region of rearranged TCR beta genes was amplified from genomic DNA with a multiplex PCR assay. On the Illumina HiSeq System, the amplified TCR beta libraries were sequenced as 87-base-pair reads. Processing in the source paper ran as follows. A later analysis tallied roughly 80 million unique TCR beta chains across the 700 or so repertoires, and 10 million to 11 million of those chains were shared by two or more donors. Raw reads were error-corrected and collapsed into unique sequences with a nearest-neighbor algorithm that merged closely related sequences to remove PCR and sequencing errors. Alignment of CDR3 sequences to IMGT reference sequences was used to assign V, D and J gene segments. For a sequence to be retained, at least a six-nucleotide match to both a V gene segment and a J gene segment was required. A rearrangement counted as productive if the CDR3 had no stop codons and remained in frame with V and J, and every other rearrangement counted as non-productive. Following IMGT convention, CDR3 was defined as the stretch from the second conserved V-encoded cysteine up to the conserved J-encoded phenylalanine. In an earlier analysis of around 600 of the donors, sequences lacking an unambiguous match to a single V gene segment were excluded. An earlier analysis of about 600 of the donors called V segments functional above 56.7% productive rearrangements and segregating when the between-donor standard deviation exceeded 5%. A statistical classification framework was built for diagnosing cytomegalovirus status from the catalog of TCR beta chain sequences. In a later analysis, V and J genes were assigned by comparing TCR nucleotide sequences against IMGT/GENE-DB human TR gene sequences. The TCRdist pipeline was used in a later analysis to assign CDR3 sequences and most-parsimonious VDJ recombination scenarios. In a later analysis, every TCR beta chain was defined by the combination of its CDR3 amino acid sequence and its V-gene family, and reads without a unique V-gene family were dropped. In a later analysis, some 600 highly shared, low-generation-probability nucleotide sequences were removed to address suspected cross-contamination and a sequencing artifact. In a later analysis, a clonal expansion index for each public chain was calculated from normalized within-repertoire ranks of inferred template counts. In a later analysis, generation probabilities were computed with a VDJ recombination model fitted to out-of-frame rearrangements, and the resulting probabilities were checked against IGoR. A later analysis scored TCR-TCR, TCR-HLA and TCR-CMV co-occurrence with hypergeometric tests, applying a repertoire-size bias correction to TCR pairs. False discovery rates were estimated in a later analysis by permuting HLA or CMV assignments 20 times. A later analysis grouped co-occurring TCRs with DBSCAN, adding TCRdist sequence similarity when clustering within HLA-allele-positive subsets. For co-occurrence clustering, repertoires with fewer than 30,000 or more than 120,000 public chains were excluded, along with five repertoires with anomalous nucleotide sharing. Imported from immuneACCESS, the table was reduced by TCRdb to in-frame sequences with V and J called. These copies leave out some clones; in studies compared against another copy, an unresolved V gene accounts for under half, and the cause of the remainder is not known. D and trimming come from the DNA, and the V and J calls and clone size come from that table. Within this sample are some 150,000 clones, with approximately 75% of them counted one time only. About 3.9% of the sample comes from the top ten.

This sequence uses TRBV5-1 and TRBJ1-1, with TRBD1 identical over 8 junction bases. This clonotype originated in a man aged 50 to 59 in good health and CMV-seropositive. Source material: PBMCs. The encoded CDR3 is CASSSIWDRSAEAFF. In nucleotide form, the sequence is TGCGCCAGCAGTAGTATCTGGGACAGGTCCGCTGAAGCTTTCTTT.